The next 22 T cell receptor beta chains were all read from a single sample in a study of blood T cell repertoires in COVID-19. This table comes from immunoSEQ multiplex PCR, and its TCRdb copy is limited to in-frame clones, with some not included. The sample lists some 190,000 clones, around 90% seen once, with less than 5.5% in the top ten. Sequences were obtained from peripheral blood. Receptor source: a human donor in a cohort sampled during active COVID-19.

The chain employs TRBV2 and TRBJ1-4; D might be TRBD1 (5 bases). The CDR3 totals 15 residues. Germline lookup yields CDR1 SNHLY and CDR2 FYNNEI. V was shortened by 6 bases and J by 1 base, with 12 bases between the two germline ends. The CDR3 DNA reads TGTGCCAGCAGCGCCCAGGGTTTAACTAATGAAAAACTGTTTTTT. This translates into CASSAQGLTNEKLFF.

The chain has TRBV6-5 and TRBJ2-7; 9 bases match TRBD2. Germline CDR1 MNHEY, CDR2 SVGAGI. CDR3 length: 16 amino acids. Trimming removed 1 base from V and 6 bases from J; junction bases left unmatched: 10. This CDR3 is CASSYYGSGGSGEQYF. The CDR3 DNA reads TGTGCCAGCAGTTACTATGGTAGCGGGGGCTCGGGCGAGCAGTACTTC.

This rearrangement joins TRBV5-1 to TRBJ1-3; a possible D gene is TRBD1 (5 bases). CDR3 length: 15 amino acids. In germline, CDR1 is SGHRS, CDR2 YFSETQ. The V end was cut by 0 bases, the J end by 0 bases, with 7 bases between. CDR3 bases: TGCGCCAGCAGCTTGGGACAGAACTCTGGAAACACCATATATTTT. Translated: CASSLGQNSGNTIYF.

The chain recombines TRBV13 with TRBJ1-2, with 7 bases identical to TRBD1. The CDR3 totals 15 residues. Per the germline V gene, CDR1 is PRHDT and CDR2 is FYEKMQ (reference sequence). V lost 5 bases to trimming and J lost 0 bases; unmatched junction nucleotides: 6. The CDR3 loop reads CASSKQTGSNYGYTF. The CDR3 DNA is TGTGCCAGCAGCAAACAGACAGGGTCTAACTATGGCTACACCTTC. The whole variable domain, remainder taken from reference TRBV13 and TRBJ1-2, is AAGVIQSPRHLIKEKRETATLKCYPIPRHDTVYWYQQGPGQDPQFLISFYEKMQSDKGSIPDRFSAQQFSDYHSELNMSSLELGDSALYFCASSKQTGSNYGYTFGSGTRLTVV.

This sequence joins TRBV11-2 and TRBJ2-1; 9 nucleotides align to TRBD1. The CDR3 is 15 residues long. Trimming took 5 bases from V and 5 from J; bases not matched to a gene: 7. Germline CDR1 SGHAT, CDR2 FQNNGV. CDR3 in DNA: TGTGCCAGCAGCCCGCGACAGGGGGTGAACAATGAGCAGTTCTTC. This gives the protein CASSPRQGVNNEQFF.

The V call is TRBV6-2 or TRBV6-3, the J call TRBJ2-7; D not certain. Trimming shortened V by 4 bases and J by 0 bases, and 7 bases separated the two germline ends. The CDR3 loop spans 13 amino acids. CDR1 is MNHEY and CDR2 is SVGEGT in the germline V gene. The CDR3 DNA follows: TGTGCCAGCAGTTTTCGGAGCTCCTACGAGCAGTACTTC. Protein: CASSFRSSYEQYF.

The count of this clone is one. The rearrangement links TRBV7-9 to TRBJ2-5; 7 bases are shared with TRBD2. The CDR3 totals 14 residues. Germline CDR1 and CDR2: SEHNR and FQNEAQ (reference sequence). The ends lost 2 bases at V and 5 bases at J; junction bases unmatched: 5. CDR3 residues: CASSLSREGETQYF. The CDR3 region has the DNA TGTGCCAGCAGCTTATCCAGGGAGGGGGAGACCCAGTACTTC.

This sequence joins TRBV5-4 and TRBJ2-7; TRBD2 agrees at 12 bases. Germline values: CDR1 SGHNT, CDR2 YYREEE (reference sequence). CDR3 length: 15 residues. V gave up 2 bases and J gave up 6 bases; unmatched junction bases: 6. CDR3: CASSFPSGRASEQYF. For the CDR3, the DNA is TGTGCCAGCAGCTTCCCTAGCGGGAGGGCCTCCGAGCAGTACTTC.

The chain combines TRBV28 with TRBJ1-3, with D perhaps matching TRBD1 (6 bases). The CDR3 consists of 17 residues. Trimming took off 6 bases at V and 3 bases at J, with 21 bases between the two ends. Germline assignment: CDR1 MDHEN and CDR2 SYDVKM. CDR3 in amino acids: CASSLTTYDRIGNTIYF. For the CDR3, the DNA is TGTGCCAGCAGCTTAACAACTTATGACAGGATTGGAAACACCATATATTTT.

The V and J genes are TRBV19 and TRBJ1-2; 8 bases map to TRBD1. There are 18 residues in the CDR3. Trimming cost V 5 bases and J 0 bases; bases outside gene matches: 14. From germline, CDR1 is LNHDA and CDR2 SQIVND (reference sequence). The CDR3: CASSHLDRGGLSNYGYTF. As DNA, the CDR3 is TGTGCCAGTAGTCATCTAGACAGGGGCGGCCTTTCTAACTATGGCTACACCTTC.

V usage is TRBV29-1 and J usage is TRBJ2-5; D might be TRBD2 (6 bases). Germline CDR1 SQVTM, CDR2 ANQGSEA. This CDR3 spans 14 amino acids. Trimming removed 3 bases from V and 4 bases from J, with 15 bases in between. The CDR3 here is CSVELRLVLETQYF. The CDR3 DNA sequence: TGCAGCGTTGAGCTTCGACTAGTATTAGAGACCCAGTACTTC.

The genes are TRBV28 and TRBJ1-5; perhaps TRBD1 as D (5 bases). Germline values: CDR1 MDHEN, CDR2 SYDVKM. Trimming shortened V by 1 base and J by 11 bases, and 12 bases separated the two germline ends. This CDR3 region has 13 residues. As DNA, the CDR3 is TGTGCCAGCAGTTTATCCAGGGTTTTGACCCAGCATTTT. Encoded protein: CASSLSRVLTQHF.

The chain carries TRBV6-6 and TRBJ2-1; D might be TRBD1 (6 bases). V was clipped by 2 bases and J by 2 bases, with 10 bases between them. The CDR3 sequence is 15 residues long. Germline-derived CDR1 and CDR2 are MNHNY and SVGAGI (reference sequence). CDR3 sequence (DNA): TGTGCCAGCAGTTACGGCAGGGGAGCCTACAATGAGCAGTTCTTC. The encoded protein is CASSYGRGAYNEQFF.

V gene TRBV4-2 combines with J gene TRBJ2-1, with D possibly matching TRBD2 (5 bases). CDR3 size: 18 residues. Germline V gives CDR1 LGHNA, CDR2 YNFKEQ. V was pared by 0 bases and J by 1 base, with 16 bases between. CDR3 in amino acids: CASSQDLERIKSYNEQFF. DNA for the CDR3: TGTGCCAGCAGCCAAGATCTTGAGCGGATAAAATCCTACAATGAGCAGTTCTTC.

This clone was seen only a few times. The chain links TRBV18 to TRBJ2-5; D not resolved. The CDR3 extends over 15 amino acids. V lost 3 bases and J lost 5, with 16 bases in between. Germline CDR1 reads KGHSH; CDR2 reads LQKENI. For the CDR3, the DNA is TGTGCCAGCTCACCGCTCACGGTAATCGGGGAGACCCAGTACTTC. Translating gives CASSPLTVIGETQYF.

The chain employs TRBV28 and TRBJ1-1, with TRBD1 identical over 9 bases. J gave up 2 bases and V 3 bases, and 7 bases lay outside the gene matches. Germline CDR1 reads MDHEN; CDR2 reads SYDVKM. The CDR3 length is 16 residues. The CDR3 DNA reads TGTGCCAGCAGTTTCACAGGGGGCTGGGGAAACACTGAAGCTTTCTTT. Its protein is CASSFTGGWGNTEAFF.

Written as DNA, the CDR3 is TGCAGTGCTAGTTTGTCTAGCGGGGGGCTCTACAATGAGCAGTTCTTC. Amino acids: CSASLSSGGLYNEQFF. The chain has TRBV20-1 and TRBJ2-1; 11 nucleotides line up with TRBD2. This CDR3 comprises 16 residues. V shed 3 bases, J shed 3 bases, and the junction held 7 bases outside the gene matches. CDR1 is DFQATT, CDR2 SNEGSKA, per germline (reference sequence).

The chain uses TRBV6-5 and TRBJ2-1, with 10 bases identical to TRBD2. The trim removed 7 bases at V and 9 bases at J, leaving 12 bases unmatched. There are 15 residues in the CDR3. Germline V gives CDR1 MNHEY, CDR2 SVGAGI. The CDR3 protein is CASTVSGRAIIEQFF. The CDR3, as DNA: TGTGCCAGCACCGTCAGCGGGAGGGCCATTATTGAGCAGTTCTTC.

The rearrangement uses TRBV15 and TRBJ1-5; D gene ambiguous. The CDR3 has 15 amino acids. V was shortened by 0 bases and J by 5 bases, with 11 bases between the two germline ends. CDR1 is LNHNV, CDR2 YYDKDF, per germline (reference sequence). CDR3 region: CATSRDYREDQPQHF. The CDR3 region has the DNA TGTGCCACCAGCAGAGATTACAGAGAAGATCAGCCCCAGCATTTT.

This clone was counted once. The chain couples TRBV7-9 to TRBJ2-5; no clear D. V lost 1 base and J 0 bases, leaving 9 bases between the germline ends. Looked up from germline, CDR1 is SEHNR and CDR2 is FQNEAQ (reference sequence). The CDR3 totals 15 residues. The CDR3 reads CASSLGSWHQETQYF. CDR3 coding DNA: TGTGCCAGCAGCTTAGGATCGTGGCACCAAGAGACCCAGTACTTC.

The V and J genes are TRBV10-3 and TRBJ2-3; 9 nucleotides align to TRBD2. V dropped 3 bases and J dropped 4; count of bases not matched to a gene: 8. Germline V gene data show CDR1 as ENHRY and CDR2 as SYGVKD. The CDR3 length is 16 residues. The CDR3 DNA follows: TGTGCCATCAGTGAAGTCGGCGGGGGGGCTGCAGATACGCAGTATTTT. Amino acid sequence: CAISEVGGGAADTQYF.

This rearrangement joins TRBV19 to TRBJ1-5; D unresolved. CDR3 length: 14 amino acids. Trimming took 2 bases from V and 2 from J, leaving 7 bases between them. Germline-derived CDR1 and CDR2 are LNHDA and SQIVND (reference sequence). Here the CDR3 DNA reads TGTGCCAGTAGTATATCGTTAGGCAATCAGCCCCAGCATTTT. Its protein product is CASSISLGNQPQHF.